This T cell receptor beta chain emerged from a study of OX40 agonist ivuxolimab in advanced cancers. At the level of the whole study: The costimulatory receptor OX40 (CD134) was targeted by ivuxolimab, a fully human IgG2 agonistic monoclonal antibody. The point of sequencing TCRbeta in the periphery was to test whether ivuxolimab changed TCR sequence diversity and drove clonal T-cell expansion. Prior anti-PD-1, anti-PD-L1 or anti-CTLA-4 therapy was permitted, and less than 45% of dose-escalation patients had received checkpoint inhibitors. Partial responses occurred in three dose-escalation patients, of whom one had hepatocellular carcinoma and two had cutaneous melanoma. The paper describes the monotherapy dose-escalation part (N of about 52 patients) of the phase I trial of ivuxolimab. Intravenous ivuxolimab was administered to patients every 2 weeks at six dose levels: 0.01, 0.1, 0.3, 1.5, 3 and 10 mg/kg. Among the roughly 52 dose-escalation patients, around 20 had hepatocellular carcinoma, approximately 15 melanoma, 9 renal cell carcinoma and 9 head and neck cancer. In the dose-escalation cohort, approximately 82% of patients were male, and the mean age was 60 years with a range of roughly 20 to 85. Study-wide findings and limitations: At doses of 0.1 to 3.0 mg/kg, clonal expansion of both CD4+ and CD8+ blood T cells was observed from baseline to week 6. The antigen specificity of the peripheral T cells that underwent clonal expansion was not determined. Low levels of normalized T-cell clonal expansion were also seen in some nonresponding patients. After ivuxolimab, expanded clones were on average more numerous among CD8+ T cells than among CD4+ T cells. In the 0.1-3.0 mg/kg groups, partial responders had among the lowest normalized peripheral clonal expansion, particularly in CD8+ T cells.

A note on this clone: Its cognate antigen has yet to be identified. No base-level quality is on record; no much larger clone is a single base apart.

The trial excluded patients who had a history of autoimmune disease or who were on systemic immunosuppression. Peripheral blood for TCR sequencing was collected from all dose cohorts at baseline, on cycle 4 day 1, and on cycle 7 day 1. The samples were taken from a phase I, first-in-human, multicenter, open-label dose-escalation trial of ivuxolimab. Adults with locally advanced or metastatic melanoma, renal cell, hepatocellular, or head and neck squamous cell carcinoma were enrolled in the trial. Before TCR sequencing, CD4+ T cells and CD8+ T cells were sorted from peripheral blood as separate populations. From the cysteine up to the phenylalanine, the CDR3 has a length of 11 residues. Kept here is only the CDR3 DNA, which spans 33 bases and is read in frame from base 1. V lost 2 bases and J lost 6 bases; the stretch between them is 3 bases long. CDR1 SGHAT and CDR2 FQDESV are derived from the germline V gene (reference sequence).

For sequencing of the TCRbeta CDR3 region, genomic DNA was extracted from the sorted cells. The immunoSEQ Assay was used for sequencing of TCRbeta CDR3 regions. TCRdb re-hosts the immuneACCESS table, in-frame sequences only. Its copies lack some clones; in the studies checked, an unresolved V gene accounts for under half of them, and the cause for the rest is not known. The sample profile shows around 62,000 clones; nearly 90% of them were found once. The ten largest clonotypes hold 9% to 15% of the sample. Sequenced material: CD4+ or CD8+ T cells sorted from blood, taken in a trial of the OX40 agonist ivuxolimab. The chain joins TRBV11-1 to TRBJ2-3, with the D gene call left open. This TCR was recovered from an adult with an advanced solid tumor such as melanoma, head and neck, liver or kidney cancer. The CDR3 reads CASSLFDTQYF. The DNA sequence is TGTGCCAGCAGCTTATTTGATACGCAGTATTTT.